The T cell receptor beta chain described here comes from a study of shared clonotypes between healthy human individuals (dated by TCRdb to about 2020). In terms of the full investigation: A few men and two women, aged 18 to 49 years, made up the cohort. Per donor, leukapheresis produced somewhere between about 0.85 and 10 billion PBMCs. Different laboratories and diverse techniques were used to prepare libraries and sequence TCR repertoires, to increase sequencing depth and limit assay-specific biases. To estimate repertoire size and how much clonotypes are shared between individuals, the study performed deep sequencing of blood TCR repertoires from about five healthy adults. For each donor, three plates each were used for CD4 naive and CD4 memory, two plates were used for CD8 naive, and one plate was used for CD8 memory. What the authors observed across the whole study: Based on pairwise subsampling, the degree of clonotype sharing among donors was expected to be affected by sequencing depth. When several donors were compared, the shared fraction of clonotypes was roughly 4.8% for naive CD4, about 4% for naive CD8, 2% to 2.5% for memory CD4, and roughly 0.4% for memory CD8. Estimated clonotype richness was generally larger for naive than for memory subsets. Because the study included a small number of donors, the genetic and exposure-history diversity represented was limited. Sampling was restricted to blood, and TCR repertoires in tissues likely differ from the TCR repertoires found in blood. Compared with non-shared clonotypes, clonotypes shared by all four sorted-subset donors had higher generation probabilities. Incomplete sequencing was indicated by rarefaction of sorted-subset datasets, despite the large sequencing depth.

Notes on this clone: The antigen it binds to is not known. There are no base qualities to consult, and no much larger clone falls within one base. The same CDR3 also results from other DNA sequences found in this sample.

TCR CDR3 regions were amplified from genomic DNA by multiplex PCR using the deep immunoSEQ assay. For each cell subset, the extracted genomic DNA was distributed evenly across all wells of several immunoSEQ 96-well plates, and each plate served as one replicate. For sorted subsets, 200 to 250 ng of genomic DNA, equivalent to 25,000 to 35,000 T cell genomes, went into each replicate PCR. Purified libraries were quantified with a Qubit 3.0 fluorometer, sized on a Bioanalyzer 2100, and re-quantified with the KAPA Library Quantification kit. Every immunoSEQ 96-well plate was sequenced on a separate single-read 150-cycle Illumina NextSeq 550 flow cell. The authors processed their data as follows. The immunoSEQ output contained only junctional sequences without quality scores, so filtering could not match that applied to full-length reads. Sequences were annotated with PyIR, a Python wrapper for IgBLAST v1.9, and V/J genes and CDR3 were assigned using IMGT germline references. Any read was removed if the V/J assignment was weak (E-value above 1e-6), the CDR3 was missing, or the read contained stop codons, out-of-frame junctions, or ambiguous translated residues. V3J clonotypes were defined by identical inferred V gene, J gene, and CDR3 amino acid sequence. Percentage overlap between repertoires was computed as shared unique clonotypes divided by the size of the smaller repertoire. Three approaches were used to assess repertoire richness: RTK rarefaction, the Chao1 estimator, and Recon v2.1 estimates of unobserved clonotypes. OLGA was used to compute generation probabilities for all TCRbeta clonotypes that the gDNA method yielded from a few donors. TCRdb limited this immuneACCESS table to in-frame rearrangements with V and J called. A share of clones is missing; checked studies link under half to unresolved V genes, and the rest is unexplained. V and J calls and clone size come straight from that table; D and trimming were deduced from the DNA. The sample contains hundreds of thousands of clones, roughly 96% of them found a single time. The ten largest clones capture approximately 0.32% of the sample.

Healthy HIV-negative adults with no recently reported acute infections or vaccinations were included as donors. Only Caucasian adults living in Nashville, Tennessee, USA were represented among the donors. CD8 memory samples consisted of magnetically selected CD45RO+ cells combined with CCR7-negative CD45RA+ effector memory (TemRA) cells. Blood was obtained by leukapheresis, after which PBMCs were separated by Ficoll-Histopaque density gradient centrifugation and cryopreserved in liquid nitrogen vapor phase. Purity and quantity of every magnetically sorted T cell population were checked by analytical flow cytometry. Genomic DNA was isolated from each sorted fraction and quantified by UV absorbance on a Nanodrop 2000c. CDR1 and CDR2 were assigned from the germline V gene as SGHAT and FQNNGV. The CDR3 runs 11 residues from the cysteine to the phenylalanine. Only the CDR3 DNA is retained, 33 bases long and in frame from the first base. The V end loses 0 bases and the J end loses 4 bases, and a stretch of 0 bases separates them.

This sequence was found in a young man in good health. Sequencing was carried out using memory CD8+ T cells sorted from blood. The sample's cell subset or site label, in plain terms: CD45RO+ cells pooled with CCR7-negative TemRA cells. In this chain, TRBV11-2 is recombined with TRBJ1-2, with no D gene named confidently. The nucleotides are TGTGCCAGCAGCTTAGACTATGGCTACACCTTC. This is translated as CASSLDYGYTF.